Each of the 3 T cell receptor beta chains below was sequenced from the same sample in a study of immune reconstitution after stem cell transplant in scleroderma. TCRdb re-called the RT-PCR reads through MiXCR, storing one row per CDR3 protein. The sample lists around 3,500 distinct CDR3 sequences, approximately 5.4% seen once, with 15% in the top ten. Sampling was done before or after autologous hematopoietic stem cell transplantation (not recorded which). All receptors derive from a female donor with systemic sclerosis.

In its sample, this clonotype is medium-sized (0.01 to 0.1%). V and J are TRBV5-1 and TRBJ2-2, with 7 bases lining up with TRBD2. Germline V gene data show CDR1 as SGHRS and CDR2 as YFSETQ. The CDR3 spans 16 residues. V shed 4 bases and J 4 bases; nucleotides not matched to a gene: 10. The CDR3 sequence: CASSLASGGVTGELFF. The CDR3 DNA is TGCGCCAGCAGCCTAGCTAGCGGAGGAGTCACCGGGGAGCTGTTTTTT.

This clonotype ranks as medium-sized. The genes are TRBV7-6 and TRBJ2-7; D is unresolved. This CDR3 region has 15 residues. The germline V gene has CDR1 SGHVS and CDR2 FNYEAQ. V was clipped by 0 bases and J by 5 bases, with 14 bases between them. CDR3 protein: CASSLAGSELDEQYF. In DNA form, the CDR3 reads TGTGCCAGCAGCTTAGCCGGCAGTGAACTGGACGAGCAGTACTTC.

In its sample, this clonotype is medium-sized. The chain joins TRBV7-6 to TRBJ1-1; TRBD1 might be the D (6 bases). Germline V gene lookup returns CDR1 SGHVS and CDR2 FNYEAQ. The length of the CDR3 is 14 residues. V was trimmed by 1 base and J by 3 bases, leaving 9 bases between them. The CDR3 reads CASSLVGGDTEAFF. DNA for the CDR3: TGTGCCAGCAGCTTAGTAGGGGGGGACACTGAAGCTTTCTTT.